This TCR beta chain is drawn from a study of blood T cell repertoires in COVID-19. In the study overall: Sites across the United States, Italy and Spain contributed samples from acute and convalescent COVID-19.

The protocol was immunoSEQ multiplex PCR, while the TCRdb copy is restricted to in-frame clones and leaves out a portion. The sample holds about 160,000 clones, around 85% seen once. The CDR3 sequence is 16 residues long. V gave up 2 bases and J gave up 4 bases; unmatched junction bases: 7. Germline CDR1 and CDR2: MNHEY and SVGAGI. This chain uses TRBV6-5 with TRBJ2-5; 10 bases match TRBD1. This TCR derives from a human donor with acute or convalescent COVID-19. The donor label of this sample is uncertain. Sequenced sample: peripheral blood. CDR3 sequence: CASSYPGTGVGETQYF. CDR3 coding DNA: TGTGCCAGCAGTTACCCCGGGACAGGGGTAGGAGAGACCCAGTACTTC.